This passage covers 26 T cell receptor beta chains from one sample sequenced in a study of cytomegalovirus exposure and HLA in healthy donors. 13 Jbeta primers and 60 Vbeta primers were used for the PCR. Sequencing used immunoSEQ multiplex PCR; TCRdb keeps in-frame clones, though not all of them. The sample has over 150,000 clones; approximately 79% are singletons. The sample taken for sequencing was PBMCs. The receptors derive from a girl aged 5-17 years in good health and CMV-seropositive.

The CDR3 here is CASSERGGGAGELFF. The CDR3 DNA is TGTGCCAGCAGTGAACGGGGGGGTGGTGCCGGGGAGCTGTTTTTT. V gene TRBV2 combines with J gene TRBJ2-2; 8 positions match TRBD2. Germline V gives CDR1 SNHLY, CDR2 FYNNEI. With 2 bases clipped from V and 6 bases from J, the junction kept 5 bases outside the gene matches. This CDR3 region has 15 residues. The complete variable domain, with remaining parts taken from reference TRBV2 and TRBJ2-2, reads EPEVTQTPSHQVTQMGQEVILRCVPISNHLYFYWYRQILGQKVEFLVSFYNNEISEKSEIFDDQFSVERPDGSNFTLKIRSTKLEDSAMYFCASSERGGGAGELFFGEGSRLTVL.

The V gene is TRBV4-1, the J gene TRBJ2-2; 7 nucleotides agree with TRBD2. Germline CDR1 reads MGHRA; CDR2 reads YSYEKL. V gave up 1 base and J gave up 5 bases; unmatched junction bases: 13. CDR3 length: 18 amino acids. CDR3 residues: CASSQAPPLGGRTGELFF. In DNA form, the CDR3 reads TGCGCCAGCAGCCAAGCCCCTCCGCTGGGGGGGAGGACCGGGGAGCTGTTTTTT.

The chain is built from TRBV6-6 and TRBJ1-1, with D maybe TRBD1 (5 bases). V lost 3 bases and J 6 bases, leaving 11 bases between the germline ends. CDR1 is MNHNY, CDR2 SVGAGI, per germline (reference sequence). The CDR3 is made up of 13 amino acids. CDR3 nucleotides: TGTGCCAGCAGTTATTGGCAGGGCCCTGAAGCTTTCTTT. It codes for CASSYWQGPEAFF.

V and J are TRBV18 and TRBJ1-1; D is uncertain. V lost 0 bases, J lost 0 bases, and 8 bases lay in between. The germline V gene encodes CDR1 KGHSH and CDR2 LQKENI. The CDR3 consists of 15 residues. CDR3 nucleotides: TGTGCCAGCTCACCACCTCTCAGGTTGAACACTGAAGCTTTCTTT. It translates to CASSPPLRLNTEAFF.

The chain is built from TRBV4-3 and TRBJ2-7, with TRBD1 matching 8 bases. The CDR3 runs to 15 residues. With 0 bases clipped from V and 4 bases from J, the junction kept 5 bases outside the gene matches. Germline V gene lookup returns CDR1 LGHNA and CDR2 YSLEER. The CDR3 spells CASSQEGQVWYEQYF. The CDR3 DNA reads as TGCGCCAGCAGCCAAGAGGGACAGGTGTGGTACGAGCAGTACTTC.

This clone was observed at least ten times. The CDR3 region is CASSYDKGSWPQHF. Written as DNA, the CDR3 is TGTGCCAGCAGTTACGACAAGGGGTCCTGGCCCCAGCATTTT. The genes are TRBV6-5 and TRBJ1-5; D is perhaps TRBD1 (5 bases). This CDR3 has 14 amino acids. Trimming pared 2 bases from V and 9 bases from J, leaving 14 bases between. Germline assignment: CDR1 MNHEY and CDR2 SVGAGI.

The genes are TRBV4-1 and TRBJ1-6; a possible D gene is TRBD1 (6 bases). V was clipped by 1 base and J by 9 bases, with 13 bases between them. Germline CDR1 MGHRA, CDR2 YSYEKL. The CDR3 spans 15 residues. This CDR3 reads CASSQGDKLGSPLHF. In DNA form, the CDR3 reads TGCGCCAGCAGCCAAGGGGACAAGTTAGGTTCACCCCTCCACTTT.

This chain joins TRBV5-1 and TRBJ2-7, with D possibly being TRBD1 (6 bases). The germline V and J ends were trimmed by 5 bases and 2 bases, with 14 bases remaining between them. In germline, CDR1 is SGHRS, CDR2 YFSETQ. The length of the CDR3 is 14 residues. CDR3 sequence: CASSVGDKTYEQYF. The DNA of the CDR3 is TGCGCCAGCAGTGTAGGGGACAAAACCTACGAGCAGTACTTC.

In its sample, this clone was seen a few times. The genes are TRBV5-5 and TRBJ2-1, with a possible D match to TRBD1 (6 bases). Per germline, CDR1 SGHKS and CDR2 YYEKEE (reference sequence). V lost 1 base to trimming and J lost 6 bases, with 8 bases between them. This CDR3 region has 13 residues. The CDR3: CASSLKQGNEQFF. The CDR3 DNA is TGTGCCAGCAGCTTGAAACAGGGCAATGAGCAGTTCTTC.

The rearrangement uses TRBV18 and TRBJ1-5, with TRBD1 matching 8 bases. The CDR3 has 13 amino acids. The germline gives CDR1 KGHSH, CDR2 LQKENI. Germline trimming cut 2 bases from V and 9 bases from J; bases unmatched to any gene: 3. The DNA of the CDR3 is TGTGCCAGCTCACCAGGACAGGGCACGCCCCAGCATTTT. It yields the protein CASSPGQGTPQHF.

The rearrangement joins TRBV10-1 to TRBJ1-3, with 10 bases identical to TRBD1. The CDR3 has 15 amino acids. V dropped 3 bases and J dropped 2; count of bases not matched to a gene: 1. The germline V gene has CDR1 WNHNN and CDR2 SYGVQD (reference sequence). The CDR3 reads CASSEGTGAGNTIYF. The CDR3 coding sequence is TGCGCCAGCAGTGAAGGGACAGGGGCTGGAAACACCATATATTTT.

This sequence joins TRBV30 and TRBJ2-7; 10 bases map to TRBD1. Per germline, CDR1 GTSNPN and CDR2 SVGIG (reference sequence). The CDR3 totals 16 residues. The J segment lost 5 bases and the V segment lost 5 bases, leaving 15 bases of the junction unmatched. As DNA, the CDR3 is TGTGCCTGGTCCCCCTTTCCCTGGGACAGGGGCCACGAGCAGTACTTC. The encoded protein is CAWSPFPWDRGHEQYF.

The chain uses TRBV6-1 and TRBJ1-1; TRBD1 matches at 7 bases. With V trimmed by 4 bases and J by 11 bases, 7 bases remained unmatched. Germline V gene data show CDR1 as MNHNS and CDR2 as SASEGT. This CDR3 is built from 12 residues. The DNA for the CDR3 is TGTGCCAGCAGTGCGATGACAGGGTGGGCTTTCTTT. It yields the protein CASSAMTGWAFF.

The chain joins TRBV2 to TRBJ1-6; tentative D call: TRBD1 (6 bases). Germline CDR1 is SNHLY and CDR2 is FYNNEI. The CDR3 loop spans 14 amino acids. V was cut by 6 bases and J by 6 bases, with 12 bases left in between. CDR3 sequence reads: CASSERQVNSPLHF. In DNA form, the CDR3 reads TGTGCCAGCAGCGAAAGACAGGTTAATTCACCCCTCCACTTT.

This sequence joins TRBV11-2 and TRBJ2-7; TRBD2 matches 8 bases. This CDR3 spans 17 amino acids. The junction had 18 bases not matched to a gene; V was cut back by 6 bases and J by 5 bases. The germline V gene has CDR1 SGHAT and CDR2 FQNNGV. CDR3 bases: TGTGCCAGCAGACTTAGGGGGTTGGGGACTAGTAGTGACGAGCAGTACTTC. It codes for CASRLRGLGTSSDEQYF.

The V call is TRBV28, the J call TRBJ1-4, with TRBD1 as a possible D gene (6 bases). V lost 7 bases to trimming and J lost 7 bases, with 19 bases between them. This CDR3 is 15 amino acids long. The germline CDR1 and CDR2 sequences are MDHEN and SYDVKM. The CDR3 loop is CASTVEAGAREKLFF. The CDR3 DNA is TGTGCCAGCACCGTGGAGGCGGGGGCCCGTGAAAAACTGTTTTTT.

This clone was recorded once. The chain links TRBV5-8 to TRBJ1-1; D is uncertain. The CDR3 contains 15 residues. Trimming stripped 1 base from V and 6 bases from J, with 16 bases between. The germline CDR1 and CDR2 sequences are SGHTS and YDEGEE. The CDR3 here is CASSLQAKFVAEAFF. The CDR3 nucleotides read TGTGCCAGCAGCTTGCAGGCGAAGTTTGTAGCTGAAGCTTTCTTT.

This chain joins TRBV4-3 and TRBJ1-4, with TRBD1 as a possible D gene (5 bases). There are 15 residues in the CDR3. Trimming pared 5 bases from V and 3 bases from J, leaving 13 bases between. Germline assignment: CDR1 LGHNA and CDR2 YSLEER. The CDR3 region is CASSFARAANEKLFF. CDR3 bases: TGCGCCAGCAGCTTCGCCAGGGCAGCTAATGAAAAACTGTTTTTT.

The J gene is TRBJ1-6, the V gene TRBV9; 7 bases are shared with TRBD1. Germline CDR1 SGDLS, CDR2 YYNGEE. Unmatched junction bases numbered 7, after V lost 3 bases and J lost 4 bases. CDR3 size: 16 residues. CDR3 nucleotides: TGTGCCAGCAGCGCCCGACAGGGTCGGTATAATTCACCCCTCCACTTT. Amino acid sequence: CASSARQGRYNSPLHF. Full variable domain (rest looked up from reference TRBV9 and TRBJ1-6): DSGVTQTPKHLITATGQRVTLRCSPRSGDLSVYWYQQSLDQGLQFLIQYYNGEERAKGNILERFSAQQFPDLHSELNLSSLELGDSALYFCASSARQGRYNSPLHFGNGTRLTVT.

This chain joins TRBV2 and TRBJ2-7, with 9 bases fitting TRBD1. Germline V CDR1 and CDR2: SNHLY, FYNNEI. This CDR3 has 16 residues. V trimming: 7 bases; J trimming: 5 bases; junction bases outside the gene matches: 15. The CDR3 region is CASNFRRRDRDNEQYF. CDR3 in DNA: TGTGCCAGCAACTTCAGGCGCCGGGACAGGGACAACGAGCAGTACTTC. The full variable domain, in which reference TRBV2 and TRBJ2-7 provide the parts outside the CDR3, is EPEVTQTPSHQVTQMGQEVILRCVPISNHLYFYWYRQILGQKVEFLVSFYNNEISEKSEIFDDQFSVERPDGSNFTLKIRSTKLEDSAMYFCASNFRRRDRDNEQYFGPGTRLTVT.

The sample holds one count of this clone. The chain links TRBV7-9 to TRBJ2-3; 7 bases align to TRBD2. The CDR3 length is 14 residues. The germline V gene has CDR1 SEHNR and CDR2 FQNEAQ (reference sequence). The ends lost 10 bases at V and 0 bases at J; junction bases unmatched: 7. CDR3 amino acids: CATNERDSTDTQYF. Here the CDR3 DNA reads TGTGCCACAAACGAGCGGGATAGCACAGATACGCAGTATTTT. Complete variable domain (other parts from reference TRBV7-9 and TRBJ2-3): DTGVSQNPRHKITKRGQNVTFRCDPISEHNRLYWYRQTLGQGPEFLTYFQNEAQLEKSRLLSDRFSAERPKGSFSTLEIQRTEQGDSAMYLCATNERDSTDTQYFGPGTRLTVL.

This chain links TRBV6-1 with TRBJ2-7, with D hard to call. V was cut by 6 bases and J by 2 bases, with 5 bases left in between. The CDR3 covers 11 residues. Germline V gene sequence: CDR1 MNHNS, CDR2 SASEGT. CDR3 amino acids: CASRAPYEQYF. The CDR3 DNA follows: TGTGCCAGCAGAGCTCCCTACGAGCAGTACTTC.

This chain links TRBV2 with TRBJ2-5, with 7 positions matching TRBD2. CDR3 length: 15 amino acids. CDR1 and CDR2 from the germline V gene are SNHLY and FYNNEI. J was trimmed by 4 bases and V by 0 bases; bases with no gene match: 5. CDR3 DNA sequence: TGTGCCAGCAGTGAAGCGCCAGCGGGGAGAGAGACCCAGTACTTC. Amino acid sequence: CASSEAPAGRETQYF.

CDR3 DNA sequence: TGTGCCAGCAGTCCGGACAGGGGTCCCCTCCACTTT. As protein: CASSPDRGPLHF. V gene TRBV27 combines with J gene TRBJ1-6; 9 bases are shared with TRBD1. The V and J ends lost 5 bases and 13 bases, in that order; junction bases with no gene match: 3. Germline CDR1 and CDR2: MNHEY and SMNVEV (reference sequence). CDR3 length equals 12 residues.

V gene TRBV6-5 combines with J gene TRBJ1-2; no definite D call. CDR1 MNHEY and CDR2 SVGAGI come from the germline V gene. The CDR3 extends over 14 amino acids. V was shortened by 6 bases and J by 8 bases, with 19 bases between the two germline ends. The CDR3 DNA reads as TGTGCCAGCAGCTCCTTCGGAGGGCATGAGGGCTACACCTTC. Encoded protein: CASSSFGGHEGYTF.

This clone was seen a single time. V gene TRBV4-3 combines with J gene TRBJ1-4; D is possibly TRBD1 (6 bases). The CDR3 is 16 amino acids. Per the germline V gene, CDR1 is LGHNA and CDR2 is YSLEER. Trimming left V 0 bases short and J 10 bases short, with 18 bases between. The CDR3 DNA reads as TGCGCCAGCAGCCAAGATCGGGGGGGCTGGTCGAGAAAACTGTTTTTT. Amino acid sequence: CASSQDRGGWSRKLFF.